The sequence of this T cell receptor (beta chain) was determined in a study of beta chain features in type 1 diabetes. On this clone: Its antigen is currently unknown.

Points from the study as a whole: Individuals with type 1 diabetes displayed fewer insertions and more deletions at VDJ junctions. Moderately but significantly shorter TCRB CDR3s were found in Type 1 diabetes patients in all four CD4+ subsets.

Sorting that relied on CD45RO/CCR7/CD25/CD127/CD95/CD27 yielded CD4+ naive, central memory, regulatory and stem cell-like memory cells. Of the isolated RNA, all was reverse transcribed, and so the sequenced material was expressed TCRB transcripts. Method: immunoSEQ multiplex PCR; TCRdb's copy keeps in-frame clones and lacks some. The sample includes around 150,000 clones, 9% to 10% of them seen just once. This CDR3 contains 13 residues. Trimming stripped 5 bases from V and 2 bases from J, with 8 bases between. Germline assignment: CDR1 SGHNT and CDR2 YENEEA. The sequenced material came from central memory CD4+ T cells from blood. The chain carries TRBV11-3 and TRBJ2-3, with D perhaps matching TRBD2 (6 bases). The clonotype was recovered from a woman between 25 and 40 years old with type 1 diabetes. Written as DNA, the CDR3 is TGTGCCAGCAGCGGAGGGTACACAGATACGCAGTATTTT. Translating gives CASSGGYTDTQYF.